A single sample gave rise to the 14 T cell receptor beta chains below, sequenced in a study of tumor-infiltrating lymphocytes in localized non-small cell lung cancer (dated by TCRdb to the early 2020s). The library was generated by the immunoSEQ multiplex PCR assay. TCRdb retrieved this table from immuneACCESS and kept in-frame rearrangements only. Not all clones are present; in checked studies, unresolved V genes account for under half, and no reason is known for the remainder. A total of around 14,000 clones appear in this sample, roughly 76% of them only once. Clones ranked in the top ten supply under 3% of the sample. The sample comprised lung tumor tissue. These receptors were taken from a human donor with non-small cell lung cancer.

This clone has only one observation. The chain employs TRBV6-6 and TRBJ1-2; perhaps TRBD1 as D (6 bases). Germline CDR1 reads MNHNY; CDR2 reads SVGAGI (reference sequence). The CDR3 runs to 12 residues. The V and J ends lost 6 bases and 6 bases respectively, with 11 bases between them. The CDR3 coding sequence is TGTGCCAGCAGCTTACAGGGCAATGGCTACACCTTC. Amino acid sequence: CASSLQGNGYTF.

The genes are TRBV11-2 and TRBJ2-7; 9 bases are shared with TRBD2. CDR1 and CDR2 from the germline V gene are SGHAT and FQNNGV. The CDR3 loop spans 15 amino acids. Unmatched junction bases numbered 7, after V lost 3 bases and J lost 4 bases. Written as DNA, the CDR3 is TGTGCCAGCAGCTTCTTGACTAGCGGAACTTACGAGCAGTACTTC. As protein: CASSFLTSGTYEQYF.

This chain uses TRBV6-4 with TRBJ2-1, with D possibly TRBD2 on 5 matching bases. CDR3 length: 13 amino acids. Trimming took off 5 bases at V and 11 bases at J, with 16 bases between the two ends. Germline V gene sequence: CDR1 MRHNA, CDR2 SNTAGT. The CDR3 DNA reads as TGTGCCAGCAGTTACGACACGGGAAGTAAGCAGTTCTTC. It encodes CASSYDTGSKQFF.

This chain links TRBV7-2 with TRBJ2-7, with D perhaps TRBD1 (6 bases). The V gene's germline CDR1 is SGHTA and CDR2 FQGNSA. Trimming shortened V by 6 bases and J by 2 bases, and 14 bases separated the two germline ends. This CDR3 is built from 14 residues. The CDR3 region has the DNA TGTGCCAGCAGACGGGACACCACAACCTACGAGCAGTACTTC. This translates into CASRRDTTTYEQYF. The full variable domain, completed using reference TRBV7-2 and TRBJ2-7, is GAGVSQSPSNKVTEKGKDVELRCDPISGHTALYWYRQSLGQGLEFLIYFQGNSAPDKSGLPSDRFSAERTGGSVSTLTIQRTQQEDSAVYLCASRRDTTTYEQYFGPGTRLTVT.

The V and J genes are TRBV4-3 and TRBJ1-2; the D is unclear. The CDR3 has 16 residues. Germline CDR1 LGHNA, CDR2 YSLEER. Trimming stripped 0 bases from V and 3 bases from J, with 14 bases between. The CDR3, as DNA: TGCGCCAGCAGCCAAGATGGCAGCCAAGCTTACTATGGCTACACCTTC. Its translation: CASSQDGSQAYYGYTF.

CDR3 residues: CASSEVVLGYTF. In DNA form, the CDR3 reads TGTGCCAGCAGTGAAGTGGTTTTGGGCTACACCTTC. The chain combines TRBV2 with TRBJ1-2, with D uncertain. The V end lost 1 base, the J end lost 8 bases, and 8 bases lay between the germline ends. The CDR3 has 12 residues. Germline V gives CDR1 SNHLY, CDR2 FYNNEI.

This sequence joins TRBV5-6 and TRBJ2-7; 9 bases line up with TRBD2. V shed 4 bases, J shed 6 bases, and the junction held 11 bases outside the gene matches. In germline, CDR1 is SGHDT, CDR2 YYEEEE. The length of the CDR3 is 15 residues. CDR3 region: CASSTLALAGSEQYF. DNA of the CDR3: TGTGCCAGCAGCACCCTGGCTCTAGCGGGATCCGAGCAGTACTTC.

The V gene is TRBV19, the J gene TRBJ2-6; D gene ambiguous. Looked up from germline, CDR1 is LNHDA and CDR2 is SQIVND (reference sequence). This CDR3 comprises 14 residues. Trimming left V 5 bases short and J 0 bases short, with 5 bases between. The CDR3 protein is CASSPISGANVLTF. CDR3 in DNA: TGTGCCAGTAGTCCGATCTCTGGGGCCAACGTCCTGACTTTC. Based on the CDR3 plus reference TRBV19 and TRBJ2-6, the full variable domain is DGGITQSPKYLFRKEGQNVTLSCEQNLNHDAMYWYRQDPGQGLRLIYYSQIVNDFQKGDIAEGYSVSREKKESFPLTVTSAQKNPTAFYLCASSPISGANVLTFGAGSRLTVL.

In nucleotides, the CDR3 is TGTGCCAGCTCACCGGCTCCCGGGACAGAGACCCAGTACTTC. This gives the protein CASSPAPGTETQYF. This sequence joins TRBV18 and TRBJ2-5; D assignment may be TRBD1 or TRBD2 (5 bases each). The CDR3 runs to 14 residues. CDR1 and CDR2 (germline): KGHSH, LQKENI. V lost 3 bases, J lost 4 bases, and 12 bases lay in between.

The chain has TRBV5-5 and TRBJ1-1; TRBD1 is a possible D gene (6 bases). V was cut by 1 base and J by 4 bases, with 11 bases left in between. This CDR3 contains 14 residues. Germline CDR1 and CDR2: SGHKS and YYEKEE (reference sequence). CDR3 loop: CASSLIQGSTEAFF. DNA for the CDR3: TGTGCCAGCAGCTTGATTCAGGGGAGCACTGAAGCTTTCTTT.

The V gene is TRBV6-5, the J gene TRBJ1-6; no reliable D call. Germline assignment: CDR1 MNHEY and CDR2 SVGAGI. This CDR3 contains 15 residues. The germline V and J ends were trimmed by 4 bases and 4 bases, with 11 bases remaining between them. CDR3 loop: CASSFRSVYNSPLHF. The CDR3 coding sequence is TGTGCCAGCAGTTTCCGTTCTGTATATAATTCACCCCTCCACTTT.

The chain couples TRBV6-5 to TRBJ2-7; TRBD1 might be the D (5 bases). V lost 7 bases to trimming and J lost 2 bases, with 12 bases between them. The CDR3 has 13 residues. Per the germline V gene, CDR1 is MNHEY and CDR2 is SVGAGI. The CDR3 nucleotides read TGTGCCAGCACCAGACAGTATCCCTACGAGCAGTACTTC. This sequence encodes CASTRQYPYEQYF.

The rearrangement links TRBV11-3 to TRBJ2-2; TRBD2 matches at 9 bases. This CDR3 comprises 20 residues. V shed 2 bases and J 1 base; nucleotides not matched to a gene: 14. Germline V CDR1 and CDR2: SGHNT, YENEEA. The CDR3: CASSLSRLAGVLLNTGELFF. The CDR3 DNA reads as TGTGCCAGCAGCTTATCCCGTTTAGCGGGAGTCCTGCTGAACACCGGGGAGCTGTTTTTT.

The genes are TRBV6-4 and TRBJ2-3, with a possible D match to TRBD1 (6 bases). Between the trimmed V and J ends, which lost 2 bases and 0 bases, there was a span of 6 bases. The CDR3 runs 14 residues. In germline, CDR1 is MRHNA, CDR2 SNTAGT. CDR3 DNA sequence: TGTGCCAGCAGTGACAGGGGGAGCACAGATACGCAGTATTTT. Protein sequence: CASSDRGSTDTQYF.